These 5 T cell receptor beta chains were sequenced from one sample in a study of STAT5B mutations in CD4+ large granular lymphocyte leukemia (dated by TCRdb to between 2021 and 2024). The library was made by the immunoSEQ multiplex PCR assay. In its TCRdb copy, this immuneACCESS table keeps in-frame sequences only and misses some clones. Where compared with another copy, unresolved V genes explain less than half of these, and the others have no known cause. This sample has some 45,000 clones in its table, and approximately 86% of those were observed once. The ten largest make up about 3% of the sample. Sequencing was performed on CD4+ T cells from blood buffy coats. The receptors stem from a human donor in good health.

J is TRBJ2-7 and V is TRBV2; no definite D call. Trimming cost V 6 bases and J 2 bases, with 8 bases left between them. The CDR3 covers 12 residues. CDR1 and CDR2 from the germline V gene are SNHLY and FYNNEI. CDR3 coding DNA: TGTGCCAGCAGAACGGAAACCTACGAGCAGTACTTC. Translating it yields CASRTETYEQYF.

This clone was recorded only once. This chain joins TRBV9 and TRBJ2-5; D call uncertain. V shed 4 bases and J shed 4 bases, with 17 bases lying between them. Germline-derived CDR1 and CDR2 are SGDLS and YYNGEE. The CDR3 runs to 15 residues. The CDR3: CASSLGRGTIETQYF. Written as DNA, the CDR3 is TGTGCCAGCAGCCTCGGACGCGGAACCATAGAGACCCAGTACTTC.

The chain has TRBV7-2 and TRBJ2-1, with TRBD2 matching 12 bases. Trimming at V came to 2 bases and at J to 4 bases, leaving 3 bases not matched to a gene. The V gene's germline CDR1 is SGHTA and CDR2 FQGNSA. The CDR3 runs to 16 residues. CDR3 coding DNA: TGTGCCAGCAGCTTATCCGGGACTAGCGGGTACAATGAGCAGTTCTTC. This sequence encodes CASSLSGTSGYNEQFF.

This chain uses TRBV25-1 with TRBJ2-3; D perhaps matches TRBD1 (6 bases). The length of the CDR3 is 15 residues. From germline, CDR1 is MGHDK and CDR2 SYGVNS. V lost 3 bases to trimming and J lost 0 bases, with 10 bases between them. The CDR3 reads CASSEGTSSTDTQYF. The CDR3 DNA is TGTGCCAGCAGTGAGGGGACATCTAGCACAGATACGCAGTATTTT.

The chain uses TRBV6-1 and TRBJ1-5; no clear D gene. The CDR3 has 15 residues. From germline, CDR1 is MNHNS and CDR2 SASEGT. Trimming removed 7 bases from V and 0 bases from J, with 13 bases in between. CDR3 protein: CASTPPGGSNQPQHF. The CDR3 nucleotides read TGTGCCAGCACCCCTCCGGGTGGTAGCAATCAGCCCCAGCATTTT.